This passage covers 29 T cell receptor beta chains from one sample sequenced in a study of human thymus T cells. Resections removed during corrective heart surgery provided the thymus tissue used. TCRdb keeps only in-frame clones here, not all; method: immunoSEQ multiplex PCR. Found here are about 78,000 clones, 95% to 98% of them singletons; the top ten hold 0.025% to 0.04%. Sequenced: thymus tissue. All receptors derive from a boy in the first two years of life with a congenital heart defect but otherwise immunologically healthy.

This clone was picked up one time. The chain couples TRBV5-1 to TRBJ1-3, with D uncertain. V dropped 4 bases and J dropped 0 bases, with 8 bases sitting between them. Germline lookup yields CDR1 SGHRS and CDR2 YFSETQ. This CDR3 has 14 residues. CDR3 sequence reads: CASSRHFSGNTIYF. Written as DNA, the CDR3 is TGCGCCAGCAGCCGACATTTCTCTGGAAACACCATATATTTT.

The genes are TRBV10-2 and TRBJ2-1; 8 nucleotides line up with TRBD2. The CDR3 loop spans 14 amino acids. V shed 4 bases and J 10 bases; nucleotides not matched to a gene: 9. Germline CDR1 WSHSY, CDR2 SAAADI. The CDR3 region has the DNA TGCGCCAGCAGTGCCCCCGCGGGGGGCTTAGAGCAGTTCTTC. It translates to CASSAPAGGLEQFF.

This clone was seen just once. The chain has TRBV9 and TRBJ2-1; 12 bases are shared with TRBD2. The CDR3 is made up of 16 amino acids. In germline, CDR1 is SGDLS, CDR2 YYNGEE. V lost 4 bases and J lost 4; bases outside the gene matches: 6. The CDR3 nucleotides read TGTGCCAGCAGCCTACGGACTAGCGGGACTTACAATGAGCAGTTCTTC. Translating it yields CASSLRTSGTYNEQFF. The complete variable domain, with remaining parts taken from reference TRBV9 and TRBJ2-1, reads DSGVTQTPKHLITATGQRVTLRCSPRSGDLSVYWYQQSLDQGLQFLIQYYNGEERAKGNILERFSAQQFPDLHSELNLSSLELGDSALYFCASSLRTSGTYNEQFFGPGTRLTVL.

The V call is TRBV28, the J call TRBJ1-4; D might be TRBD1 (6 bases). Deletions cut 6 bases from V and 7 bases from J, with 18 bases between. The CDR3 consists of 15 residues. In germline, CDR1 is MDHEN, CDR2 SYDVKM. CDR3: CASSSAGVHSEKLFF. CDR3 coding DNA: TGTGCCAGCAGCAGCGCAGGGGTGCACAGTGAAAAACTGTTTTTT.

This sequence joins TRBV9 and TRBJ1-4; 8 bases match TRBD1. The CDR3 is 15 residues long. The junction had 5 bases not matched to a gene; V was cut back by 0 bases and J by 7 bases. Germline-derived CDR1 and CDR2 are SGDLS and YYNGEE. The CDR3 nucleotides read TGTGCCAGCAGCGTAGATGCAGGGGGCCTTGAAAAACTGTTTTTT. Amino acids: CASSVDAGGLEKLFF.

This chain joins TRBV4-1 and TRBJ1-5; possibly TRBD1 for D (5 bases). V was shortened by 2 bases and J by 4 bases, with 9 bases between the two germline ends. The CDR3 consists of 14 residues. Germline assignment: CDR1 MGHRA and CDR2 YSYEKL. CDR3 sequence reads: CASSQPGPNQPQHF. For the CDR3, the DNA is TGCGCCAGCAGCCAACCAGGGCCTAATCAGCCCCAGCATTTT.

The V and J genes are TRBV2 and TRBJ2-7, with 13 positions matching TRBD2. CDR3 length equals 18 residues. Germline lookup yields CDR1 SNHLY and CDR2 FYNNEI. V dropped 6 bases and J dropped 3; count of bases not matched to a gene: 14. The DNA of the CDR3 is TGTGCCAGCAGCCCGGGACTAGCGGGGCCCATCTCCAGCTACGAGCAGTACTTC. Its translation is CASSPGLAGPISSYEQYF.

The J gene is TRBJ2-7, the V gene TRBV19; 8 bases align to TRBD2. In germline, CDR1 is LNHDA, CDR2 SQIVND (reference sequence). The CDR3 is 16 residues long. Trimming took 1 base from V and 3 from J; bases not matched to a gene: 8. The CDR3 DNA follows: TGTGCCAGTAGTATAGCCGCGGGACTAGAGAACTACGAGCAGTACTTC. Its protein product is CASSIAAGLENYEQYF. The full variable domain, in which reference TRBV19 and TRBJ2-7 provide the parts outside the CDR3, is DGGITQSPKYLFRKEGQNVTLSCEQNLNHDAMYWYRQDPGQGLRLIYYSQIVNDFQKGDIAEGYSVSREKKESFPLTVTSAQKNPTAFYLCASSIAAGLENYEQYFGPGTRLTVT.

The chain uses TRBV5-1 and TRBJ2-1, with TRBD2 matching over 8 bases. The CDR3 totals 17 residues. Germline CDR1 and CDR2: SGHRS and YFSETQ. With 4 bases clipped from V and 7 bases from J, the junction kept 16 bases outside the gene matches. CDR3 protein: CASSRFPHGTRGNEQFF. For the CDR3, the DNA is TGCGCCAGCAGCCGCTTTCCCCATGGGACTAGGGGGAATGAGCAGTTCTTC. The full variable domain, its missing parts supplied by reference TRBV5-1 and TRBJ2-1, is KAGVTQTPRYLIKTRGQQVTLSCSPISGHRSVSWYQQTPGQGLQFLFEYFSETQRNKGNFPGRFSGRQFSNSRSEMNVSTLELGDSALYLCASSRFPHGTRGNEQFFGPGTRLTVL.

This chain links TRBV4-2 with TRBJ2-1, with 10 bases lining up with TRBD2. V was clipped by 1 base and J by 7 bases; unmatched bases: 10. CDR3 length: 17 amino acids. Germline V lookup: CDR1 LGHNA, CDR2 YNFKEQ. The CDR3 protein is CASSQGPSGRARNEQFF. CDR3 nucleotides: TGTGCCAGCAGCCAAGGCCCCAGCGGGAGGGCCCGGAATGAGCAGTTCTTC.

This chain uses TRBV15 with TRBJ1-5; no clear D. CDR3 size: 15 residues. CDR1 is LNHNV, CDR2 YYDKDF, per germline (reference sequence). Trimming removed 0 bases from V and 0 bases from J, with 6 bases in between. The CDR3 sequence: CATSRDRDSNQPQHF. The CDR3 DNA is TGTGCCACCAGCAGAGACCGGGATAGCAATCAGCCCCAGCATTTT.

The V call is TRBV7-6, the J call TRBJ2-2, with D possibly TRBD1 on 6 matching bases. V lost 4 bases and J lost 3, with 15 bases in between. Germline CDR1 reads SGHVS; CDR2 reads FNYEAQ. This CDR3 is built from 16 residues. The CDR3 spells CASSYFVRGYTGELFF. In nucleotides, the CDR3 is TGTGCCAGCAGCTACTTCGTTAGGGGGTACACCGGGGAGCTGTTTTTT.

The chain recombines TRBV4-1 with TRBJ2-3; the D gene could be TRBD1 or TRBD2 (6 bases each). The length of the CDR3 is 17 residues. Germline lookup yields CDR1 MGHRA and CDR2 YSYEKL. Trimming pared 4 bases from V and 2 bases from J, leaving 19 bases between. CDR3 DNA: TGCGCCAGCAGCCCCGGACAGAGGGGACTCCTCACAGATACGCAGTATTTT. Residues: CASSPGQRGLLTDTQYF.

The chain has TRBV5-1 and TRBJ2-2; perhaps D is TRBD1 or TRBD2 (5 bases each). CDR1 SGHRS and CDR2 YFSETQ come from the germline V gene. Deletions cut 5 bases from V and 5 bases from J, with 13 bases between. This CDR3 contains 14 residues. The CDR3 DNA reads TGCGCCAGCAGATTTAGCTGGGGGACCGGGGAGCTGTTTTTT. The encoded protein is CASRFSWGTGELFF. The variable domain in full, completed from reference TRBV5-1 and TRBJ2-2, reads KAGVTQTPRYLIKTRGQQVTLSCSPISGHRSVSWYQQTPGQGLQFLFEYFSETQRNKGNFPGRFSGRQFSNSRSEMNVSTLELGDSALYLCASRFSWGTGELFFGEGSRLTVL.

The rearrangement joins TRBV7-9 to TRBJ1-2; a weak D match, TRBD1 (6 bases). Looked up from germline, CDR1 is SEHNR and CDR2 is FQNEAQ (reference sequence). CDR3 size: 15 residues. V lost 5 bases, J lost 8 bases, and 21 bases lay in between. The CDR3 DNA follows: TGTGCCAGCAGCCCCTGTGGGGGCAGATTATGGGGCTACACCTTC. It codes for CASSPCGGRLWGYTF.

The CDR3 reads CSVEARGQGGTEAFF. The DNA of the CDR3 is TGCAGCGTTGAAGCCCGAGGACAGGGGGGGACTGAAGCTTTCTTT. This chain joins TRBV29-1 and TRBJ1-1; 10 positions match TRBD1. The length of the CDR3 is 15 residues. Trimming at V came to 1 base and at J to 5 bases, leaving 7 bases not matched to a gene. In germline, CDR1 is SQVTM, CDR2 ANQGSEA. Full variable domain (outside the CDR3, taken from reference TRBV29-1 and TRBJ1-1): SAVISQKPSRDICQRGTSLTIQCQVDSQVTMMFWYRQQPGQSLTLIATANQGSEATYESGFVIDKFPISRPNLTFSTLTVSNMSPEDSSIYLCSVEARGQGGTEAFFGQGTRLTVV.

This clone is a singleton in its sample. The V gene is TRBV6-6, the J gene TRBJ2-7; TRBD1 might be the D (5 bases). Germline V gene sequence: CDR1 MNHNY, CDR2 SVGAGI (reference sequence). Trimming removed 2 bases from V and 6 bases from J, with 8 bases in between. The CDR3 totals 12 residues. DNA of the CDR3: TGTGCCAGCAGTTACAGGCAGGGCGAGCAGTACTTC. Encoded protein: CASSYRQGEQYF.

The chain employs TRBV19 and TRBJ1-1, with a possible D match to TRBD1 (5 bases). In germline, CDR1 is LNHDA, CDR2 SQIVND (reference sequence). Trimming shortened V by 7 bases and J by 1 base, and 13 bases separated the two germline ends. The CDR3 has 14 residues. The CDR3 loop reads CASTPDRGNTEAFF. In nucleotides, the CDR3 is TGTGCCAGTACTCCTGATAGGGGGAACACTGAAGCTTTCTTT.

The CDR3 nucleotides are TGTGCCAGCAGTTTTTTGTCAGGACGCACAGATACGCAGTATTTT. Residues: CASSFLSGRTDTQYF. This chain connects TRBV27 to TRBJ2-3, with D unclear. The CDR3 has 15 residues. The ends were cut back, 3 bases at V and 1 base at J, with 11 bases in the middle. Germline CDR1 is MNHEY and CDR2 is SMNVEV (reference sequence).

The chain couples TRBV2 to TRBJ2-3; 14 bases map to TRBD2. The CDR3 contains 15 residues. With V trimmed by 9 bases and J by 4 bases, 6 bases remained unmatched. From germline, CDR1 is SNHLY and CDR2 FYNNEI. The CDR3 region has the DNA TGTGCCAGGGCGGGGGGACTAGCGGGAGCAGATACGCAGTATTTT. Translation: CARAGGLAGADTQYF.

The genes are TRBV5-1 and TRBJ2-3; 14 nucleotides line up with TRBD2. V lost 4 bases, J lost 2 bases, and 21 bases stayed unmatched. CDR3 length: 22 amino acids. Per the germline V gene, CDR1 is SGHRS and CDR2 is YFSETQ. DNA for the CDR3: TGCGCCAGCAGCCTCGGCTCACCGGGACTAGCGGGAGCCGGACCCGACACAGATACGCAGTATTTT. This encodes CASSLGSPGLAGAGPDTDTQYF.

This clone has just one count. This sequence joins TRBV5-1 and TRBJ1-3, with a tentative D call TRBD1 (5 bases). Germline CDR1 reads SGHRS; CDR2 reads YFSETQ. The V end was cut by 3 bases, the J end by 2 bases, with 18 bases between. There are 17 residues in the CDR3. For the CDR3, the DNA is TGCGCCAGCAGCTCCCTAGTACGGGGGTCCCCTGGAAACACCATATATTTT. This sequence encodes CASSSLVRGSPGNTIYF.

The CDR3 loop is CASSRATPANEKLFF. As DNA, the CDR3 is TGTGCCAGCTCCAGGGCCACGCCTGCAAATGAAAAACTGTTTTTT. The chain couples TRBV28 to TRBJ1-4; D possibly corresponds to TRBD1 (5 bases). In germline, CDR1 is MDHEN, CDR2 SYDVKM. The CDR3 contains 15 residues. Trimming took 8 bases from V and 5 from J, leaving 18 bases between them.

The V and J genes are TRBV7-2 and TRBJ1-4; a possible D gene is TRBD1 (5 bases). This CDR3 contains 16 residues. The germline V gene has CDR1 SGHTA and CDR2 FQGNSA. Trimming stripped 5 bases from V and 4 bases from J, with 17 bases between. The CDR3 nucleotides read TGTGCCAGCAGCCTCTCGGCGGGACGGATTAATGAAAAACTGTTTTTT. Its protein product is CASSLSAGRINEKLFF.

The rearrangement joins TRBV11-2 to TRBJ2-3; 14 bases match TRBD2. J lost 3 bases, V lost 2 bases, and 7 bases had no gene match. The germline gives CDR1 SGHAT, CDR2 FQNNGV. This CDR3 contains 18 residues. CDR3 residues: CASSLPGLAGEGTDTQYF. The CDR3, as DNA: TGTGCCAGCAGCTTACCGGGACTAGCGGGAGAGGGGACAGATACGCAGTATTTT.

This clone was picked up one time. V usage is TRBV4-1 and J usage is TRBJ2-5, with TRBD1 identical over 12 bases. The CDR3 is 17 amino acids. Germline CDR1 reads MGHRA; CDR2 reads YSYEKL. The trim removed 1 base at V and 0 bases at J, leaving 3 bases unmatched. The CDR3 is CASSQGDRGPYQETQYF. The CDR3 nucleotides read TGCGCCAGCAGCCAAGGGGACAGGGGGCCTTACCAAGAGACCCAGTACTTC.

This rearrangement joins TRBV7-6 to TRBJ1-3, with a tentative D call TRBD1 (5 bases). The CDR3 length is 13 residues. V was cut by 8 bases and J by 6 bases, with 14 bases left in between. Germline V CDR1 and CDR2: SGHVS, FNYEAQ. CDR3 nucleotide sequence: TGTGCCAGCCGTGGGGGGTCCGCAAACACCATATATTTT. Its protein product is CASRGGSANTIYF.

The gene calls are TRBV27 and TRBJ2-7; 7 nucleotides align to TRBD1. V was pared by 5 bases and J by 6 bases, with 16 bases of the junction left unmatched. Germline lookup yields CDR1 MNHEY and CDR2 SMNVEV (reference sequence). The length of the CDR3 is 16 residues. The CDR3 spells CASSQSRDSASGEQYF. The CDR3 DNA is TGTGCCAGCAGTCAAAGCCGGGACAGTGCCTCCGGCGAGCAGTACTTC.

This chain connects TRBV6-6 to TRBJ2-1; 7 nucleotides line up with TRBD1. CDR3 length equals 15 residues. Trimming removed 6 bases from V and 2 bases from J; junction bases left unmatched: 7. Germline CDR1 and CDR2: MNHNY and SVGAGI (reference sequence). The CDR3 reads CASSPPTGTYNEQFF. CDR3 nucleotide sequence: TGTGCCAGCAGCCCCCCGACAGGGACCTACAATGAGCAGTTCTTC.